The sequence of this T cell receptor (beta chain) was determined in a study of T cell changes during pregnancy in multiple sclerosis. Clones were sequenced by immunoSEQ multiplex PCR, and TCRdb holds only the in-frame ones, with some missing. Of tens of thousands of clones listed, 92% were seen once; the top ten hold roughly 1.9%. This clone was seen more than once but under ten times. This receptor was obtained from a female donor with multiple sclerosis, enrolled in a pregnancy study. Source: peripheral blood, taken in the second trimester of pregnancy.

The CDR3 loop is CASSPRDTLSYEQYF. The CDR3 nucleotides read TGTGCCAGCAGCCCCCGGGACACCCTCTCCTACGAGCAGTACTTC. The chain recombines TRBV9 with TRBJ2-7; possible D gene TRBD1, 6 bases. The germline CDR1 and CDR2 sequences are SGDLS and YYNGEE. The CDR3 sequence is 15 residues long. V dropped 4 bases and J dropped 0 bases, with 14 bases sitting between them.